What follows are 22 T cell receptor beta chains derived from one specimen sequenced in a study of shared T cell receptors in the human thymus. Generated by immunoSEQ multiplex PCR, the TCRdb table keeps only in-frame clones and is missing some. Among 450,000 to 650,000 clones listed, approximately 80% were seen once. This sample also appeared in a second study, on human thymus T cells.

The sample taken for sequencing was thymocytes. Every receptor here comes from a boy younger than two with a congenital heart defect.

CDR3 region: CASSSPDRAPDTQYF. The CDR3, as DNA: TGTGCCAGCAGTTCCCCGGACAGGGCCCCAGATACGCAGTATTTT. The chain employs TRBV27 and TRBJ2-3; 8 nucleotides line up with TRBD1. In germline, CDR1 is MNHEY, CDR2 SMNVEV (reference sequence). J was trimmed by 4 bases and V by 4 bases; bases with no gene match: 7. The CDR3 is 15 amino acids.

The gene calls are TRBV4-3 and TRBJ2-7, with TRBD2 matching over 7 bases. The CDR3 spans 15 residues. Trimming removed 4 bases from V and 0 bases from J; junction bases left unmatched: 6. Germline loops: CDR1 LGHNA, CDR2 YSLEER. Here the CDR3 reads CASSPGREPSYEQYF. CDR3 DNA: TGCGCCAGCAGCCCCGGGCGGGAGCCCTCCTACGAGCAGTACTTC.

The chain couples TRBV6-5 to TRBJ2-6; D remains unclear. The CDR3 length is 13 residues. Germline CDR1 MNHEY, CDR2 SVGAGI. Trimming pared 7 bases from V and 2 bases from J, leaving 6 bases between. The CDR3 sequence is CASTVTGANVLTF. The DNA of the CDR3 is TGTGCCAGCACCGTAACTGGGGCCAACGTCCTGACTTTC.

The V gene is TRBV2, the J gene TRBJ1-5; 9 bases match TRBD1. This CDR3 is built from 18 residues. The V and J ends lost 3 bases and 0 bases, in that order; junction bases with no gene match: 9. Germline CDR1 SNHLY, CDR2 FYNNEI. CDR3 nucleotide sequence: TGTGCCAGCAGTGAGACGAAACAGGGGGCTCTTAGCAATCAGCCCCAGCATTTT. This translates into CASSETKQGALSNQPQHF.

The V call is TRBV5-1, the J call TRBJ2-6, with D uncertain. Looked up from germline, CDR1 is SGHRS and CDR2 is YFSETQ. Trimming took off 4 bases at V and 0 bases at J, with 14 bases between the two ends. The length of the CDR3 is 17 residues. The CDR3 bases are TGCGCCAGCAGCCCAGGCTACAGCAACTCTGGGGCCAACGTCCTGACTTTC. This sequence encodes CASSPGYSNSGANVLTF.

The chain employs TRBV7-3 and TRBJ2-1, with 9 bases identical to TRBD2. The CDR3 sequence is 17 residues long. CDR1 and CDR2 from the germline V gene are SGHTA and FQGTGA. Losses at the gene ends were 3 bases for V and 10 bases for J; bases not matched to a gene: 16. The CDR3 DNA reads TGTGCCAGCAGCTTGTCCCGCGGGAGGGCCCATATTCAGGAGCAGTTCTTC. The encoded protein is CASSLSRGRAHIQEQFF.

This chain joins TRBV4-3 and TRBJ2-3, with D possibly TRBD2 on 6 matching bases. Germline loops: CDR1 LGHNA, CDR2 YSLEER. Trimming took off 1 base at V and 4 bases at J, with 12 bases between the two ends. This CDR3 is 15 amino acids long. The CDR3 DNA sequence: TGCGCCAGCAGCCAAGTCGGGCGGGAATCAGATACGCAGTATTTT. Protein sequence: CASSQVGRESDTQYF.

The rearrangement uses TRBV7-6 and TRBJ1-5; perhaps TRBD1 as D (5 bases). This CDR3 has 17 residues. Per the germline V gene, CDR1 is SGHVS and CDR2 is FNYEAQ. Trimming cost V 5 bases and J 4 bases, with 21 bases left between them. The DNA for the CDR3 is TGTGCCAGCAGCCGATTTCAAGGGGACTTTCAGAATCAGCCCCAGCATTTT. It translates to CASSRFQGDFQNQPQHF.

V usage is TRBV28 and J usage is TRBJ2-7; 7 bases match TRBD2. Per the germline V gene, CDR1 is MDHEN and CDR2 is SYDVKM. Trimming removed 2 bases from V and 1 base from J; junction bases left unmatched: 8. This CDR3 contains 16 residues. CDR3 nucleotides: TGTGCCAGCAGTTTAGGGGGAGGGGTATCGTCCTACGAGCAGTACTTC. Protein product: CASSLGGGVSSYEQYF.

This clone was picked up a small number of times. The chain combines TRBV5-6 with TRBJ1-1, with a tentative D call TRBD1 (6 bases). Trimming cost V 4 bases and J 3 bases, with 10 bases left between them. CDR3 length equals 13 residues. CDR1 SGHDT and CDR2 YYEEEE come from the germline V gene. In DNA form, the CDR3 reads TGTGCCAGCAGCATACAGGGAGACACTGAAGCTTTCTTT. This gives the protein CASSIQGDTEAFF.

The V call is TRBV19, the J call TRBJ2-7, with 7 bases lining up with TRBD2. V lost 4 bases to trimming and J lost 5 bases; unmatched junction nucleotides: 14. The germline CDR1 and CDR2 sequences are LNHDA and SQIVND (reference sequence). This CDR3 is 16 amino acids long. CDR3 loop: CASSRNSSGTFDEQYF. CDR3 DNA sequence: TGTGCCAGTAGTAGGAACTCTAGCGGAACCTTTGACGAGCAGTACTTC.

This clone has only a few counts. The CDR3 spells CASSEWTPVFCEQFF. DNA for the CDR3: TGCGCCAGCAGTGAGTGGACTCCTGTCTTCTGTGAGCAGTTCTTC. The V and J genes are TRBV10-1 and TRBJ2-1; perhaps TRBD2 as D (5 bases). V shed 1 base and J shed 9 bases, with 16 bases lying between them. The germline CDR1 and CDR2 sequences are WNHNN and SYGVQD (reference sequence). The CDR3 is made up of 15 amino acids.

The rearrangement uses TRBV5-4 and TRBJ1-1, with TRBD1 matching over 9 bases. V dropped 4 bases and J dropped 3; count of bases not matched to a gene: 10. The CDR3 loop spans 16 amino acids. Germline CDR1 is SGHNT and CDR2 is YYREEE (reference sequence). CDR3 DNA: TGTGCCAGCAGCCTTTCGACAGGGGGAGAGCACACTGAAGCTTTCTTT. Translating gives CASSLSTGGEHTEAFF.

V gene TRBV18 combines with J gene TRBJ1-4, with D unresolved. CDR1 is KGHSH, CDR2 LQKENI, per germline. The CDR3 has 14 residues. Trimming removed 2 bases from V and 4 bases from J, with 8 bases in between. CDR3 sequence reads: CASSPTDNNEKLFF. CDR3 nucleotide sequence: TGTGCCAGCTCACCAACAGATAATAATGAAAAACTGTTTTTT. The variable domain in full, with the rest retrieved from reference TRBV18 and TRBJ1-4, is NAGVMQNPRHLVRRRGQEARLRCSPMKGHSHVYWYRQLPEEGLKFMVYLQKENIIDESGMPKERFSAEFPKEGPSILRIQQVVRGDSAAYFCASSPTDNNEKLFFGSGTQLSVL.

This clone was recorded only once. The J gene is TRBJ1-4, the V gene TRBV4-1; perhaps TRBD1 as D (6 bases). CDR1 MGHRA and CDR2 YSYEKL come from the germline V gene. The CDR3 runs to 17 residues. Trimming left V 2 bases short and J 4 bases short, with 17 bases between. CDR3 sequence: CASSQPIRTAYNEKLFF. The CDR3 nucleotides read TGCGCCAGCAGCCAACCTATCCGGACAGCGTATAATGAAAAACTGTTTTTT.

The chain couples TRBV25-1 to TRBJ2-7; D possibly corresponds to TRBD2 (5 bases). From germline, CDR1 is MGHDK and CDR2 SYGVNS. V was pared by 1 base and J by 3 bases, with 7 bases between. The CDR3 runs 13 residues. The CDR3 DNA reads TGTGCCAGCAGTGAATTAGGGAGCTACGAGCAGTACTTC. Amino acid sequence: CASSELGSYEQYF.

The rearrangement links TRBV27 to TRBJ2-1, with 11 bases lining up with TRBD2. Germline values: CDR1 MNHEY, CDR2 SMNVEV (reference sequence). The CDR3 runs 18 residues. The J segment lost 5 bases and the V segment lost 6 bases, leaving 15 bases of the junction unmatched. The CDR3 DNA sequence: TGTGCCAGCAGCAATGGCCCACCTCGACTAGCGGGAAACAATGAGCAGTTCTTC. It translates to CASSNGPPRLAGNNEQFF.

This chain's CDR3 is CASRARTGGDYEQYF. The CDR3 DNA follows: TGTGCCAGCAGGGCCAGGACAGGCGGGGACTACGAGCAGTACTTC. This chain links TRBV6-6 with TRBJ2-7, with D tentatively TRBD1 (7 bases). V was shortened by 6 bases and J by 3 bases, with 18 bases between the two germline ends. CDR1 and CDR2 from the germline V gene are MNHNY and SVGAGI (reference sequence). The CDR3 loop spans 15 amino acids.

This sequence joins TRBV6-1 and TRBJ1-2; TRBD1 matches at 7 bases. Germline CDR1 reads MNHNS; CDR2 reads SASEGT. The ends lost 6 bases at V and 4 bases at J; junction bases unmatched: 8. This CDR3 is built from 14 residues. The CDR3 bases are TGTGCCAGCAGGAGGACAGGCAGTTCCTATGGCTACACCTTC. As protein: CASRRTGSSYGYTF.

The rearrangement joins TRBV14 to TRBJ1-1, with a weak D call TRBD1 (6 bases). The V end lost 0 bases, the J end lost 5 bases, and 13 bases lay between the germline ends. This CDR3 has 15 residues. Germline V gene data show CDR1 as SGHDN and CDR2 as FVKESK. CDR3 loop: CASSQDTGPGTEAFF. DNA of the CDR3: TGTGCCAGCAGCCAAGATACAGGGCCCGGGACTGAAGCTTTCTTT.

The chain employs TRBV30 and TRBJ2-7; the D gene is possibly TRBD2 (6 bases). Trimming pared 4 bases from V and 3 bases from J, leaving 13 bases between. The CDR3 sequence is 13 residues long. Germline V CDR1 and CDR2: GTSNPN, SVGIG (reference sequence). The CDR3 DNA sequence: TGTGCCTGGATCACGGGCGGGAACTACGAGCAGTACTTC. Its translation: CAWITGGNYEQYF.

This clone came up a few times. The J gene is TRBJ2-1, the V gene TRBV11-3; TRBD2 matches at 9 bases. The junction had 12 bases not matched to a gene; V was cut back by 5 bases and J by 4 bases. There are 17 residues in the CDR3. Germline CDR1 reads SGHNT; CDR2 reads YENEEA. CDR3 DNA: TGTGCCAGCAGCCCCGGCTGGAGACTAGCGGTATACAATGAGCAGTTCTTC. Its translation is CASSPGWRLAVYNEQFF.